A single sample is the source of the 23 T cell receptor beta chains below, sequenced in a study of blood T cell repertoires in COVID-19. Measured with immunoSEQ multiplex PCR; TCRdb has only the in-frame clones, and not every one. The data contain roughly 200,000 clones, roughly 80% of them seen just once; the ten biggest clones take up 6.9%. The sample consisted of peripheral blood. These receptors all come from a man aged 60 to 75 with acute or convalescent COVID-19.

Concerning this clone itself: Other DNA sequences in the sample encode the same CDR3. CDR3 sequence reads: CASSQRSSYEQYF. The CDR3 region has the DNA TGTGCCAGCAGCCAAAGGAGCTCCTACGAGCAGTACTTC. The chain couples TRBV3-1 (or the pseudogene TRBV3-2) to TRBJ2-7; D gene ambiguous. Germline-derived CDR1 and CDR2 are LGHDT and YNNKEL (reference sequence). Trimming stripped 2 bases from V and 0 bases from J, with 5 bases between. This CDR3 region has 13 residues.

The genes are TRBV19 and TRBJ2-7, with TRBD1 as a possible D gene (6 bases). This CDR3 is built from 16 residues. Trimming removed 4 bases from V and 3 bases from J, with 19 bases in between. Germline V gene data show CDR1 as LNHDA and CDR2 as SQIVND (reference sequence). CDR3 bases: TGTGCCAGTAGTACCCGGGACACAGGTTTTTACTACGAGCAGTACTTC. Residues: CASSTRDTGFYYEQYF.

This clone was seen a single time. The chain has TRBV6-2 or TRBV6-3 and TRBJ2-4, with 10 bases that match TRBD2. CDR3 length: 18 residues. The V gene's germline CDR1 is MNHEY and CDR2 SVGEGT. The V and J ends lost 2 bases and 0 bases, in that order; junction bases with no gene match: 7. The CDR3 spells CASSYLQLAGLAKNIQYF. CDR3 in DNA: TGTGCCAGCAGTTACCTCCAACTAGCGGGGCTAGCCAAAAACATTCAGTACTTC.

This sequence joins TRBV5-4 and TRBJ2-1; 10 bases are a match to TRBD2. V lost 4 bases and J lost 7; bases outside the gene matches: 8. The length of the CDR3 is 15 residues. The germline gives CDR1 SGHNT, CDR2 YYREEE (reference sequence). As DNA, the CDR3 is TGTGCCAGCAGCGACCGGACTAGCGGAAGAAATGAGCAGTTCTTC. This encodes CASSDRTSGRNEQFF.

The rearrangement joins TRBV20-1 to TRBJ2-7, with a possible D match to TRBD1 (5 bases). Germline lookup yields CDR1 DFQATT and CDR2 SNEGSKA (reference sequence). The CDR3 is made up of 11 amino acids. Deletions cut 4 bases from V and 4 bases from J, with 8 bases between. The DNA of the CDR3 is TGCAGTGCTACTCAGGGTTACGAGCAGTACTTC. It translates to CSATQGYEQYF.

The chain is built from TRBV5-1 and TRBJ1-2; TRBD1 agrees at 7 bases. The CDR3 consists of 14 residues. Germline trimming cut 0 bases from V and 4 bases from J; bases unmatched to any gene: 3. Germline loops: CDR1 SGHRS, CDR2 YFSETQ. In nucleotides, the CDR3 is TGCGCCAGCAGCTTGGACAGGGGTAGCTATGGCTACACCTTC. Encoded protein: CASSLDRGSYGYTF.

The chain links TRBV25-1 to TRBJ1-1, with a possible D match to TRBD1 (5 bases). Germline loops: CDR1 MGHDK, CDR2 SYGVNS. V was trimmed by 5 bases and J by 11 bases, leaving 15 bases between them. The CDR3 covers 12 residues. Here the CDR3 DNA reads TGTGCCAGCAGTTGGCTGGACAAGAAGGCTTTCTTT. It codes for CASSWLDKKAFF.

The J gene is TRBJ1-5, the V gene TRBV7-8; D not certain. V was trimmed by 4 bases and J by 2 bases, leaving 15 bases between them. Germline CDR1 SGHVS, CDR2 FQNEAQ. This CDR3 region has 16 residues. This chain's CDR3 is CASSSILSLGNQPQHF. The CDR3 nucleotides read TGTGCCAGCAGCTCTATATTGTCCCTGGGCAATCAGCCCCAGCATTTT.

V is TRBV5-1 and J is TRBJ2-1; TRBD2 aligns across 14 bases. The CDR3 loop spans 17 amino acids. Germline V lookup: CDR1 SGHRS, CDR2 YFSETQ. With 3 bases clipped from V and 15 bases from J, the junction kept 17 bases outside the gene matches. CDR3 region: CASSSRPGTSGRLPPFF. Here the CDR3 DNA reads TGCGCCAGCAGCTCCCGTCCCGGGACTAGCGGGAGACTCCCCCCGTTCTTC.

The V and J genes are TRBV6-5 and TRBJ2-7; 9 bases map to TRBD1. Losses at the gene ends were 4 bases for V and 3 bases for J; bases not matched to a gene: 7. This CDR3 has 15 amino acids. CDR1 and CDR2 from the germline V gene are MNHEY and SVGAGI. CDR3 nucleotide sequence: TGTGCCAGCAGTTTAGGGGGACAGGGATACTACGAGCAGTACTTC. Its protein product is CASSLGGQGYYEQYF.

The chain employs TRBV19 and TRBJ2-2, with TRBD1 matching over 7 bases. From germline, CDR1 is LNHDA and CDR2 SQIVND (reference sequence). J gave up 5 bases and V 9 bases, and 12 bases lay outside the gene matches. This CDR3 is built from 15 residues. The CDR3 coding sequence is TGTGCCAGCGAACAGGGGTCCCTGGGGACCGGGGAGCTGTTTTTT. Its translation: CASEQGSLGTGELFF.

J is TRBJ2-3 and V is TRBV15; 11 bases are a match to TRBD2. The V segment lost 4 bases and the J segment 0 bases; nucleotides outside the gene matches: 3. This CDR3 contains 16 residues. CDR1 and CDR2 (germline): LNHNV, YYDKDF (reference sequence). The DNA of the CDR3 is TGTGCCACCAGCATCAGACTAGCGGGAAGCACAGATACGCAGTATTTT. Translating gives CATSIRLAGSTDTQYF.

The gene calls are TRBV6-7 and TRBJ1-1; D remains ambiguous. TRBV6-7 counts as an open reading frame of uncertain function. This CDR3 spans 16 amino acids. With 6 bases removed from V and 0 bases from J, the gap between germline ends came to 17 bases. CDR3 coding DNA: TGTGCCAGCAGCAGTTGCAGTAGCTCGGTGAACACTGAAGCTTTCTTT. It is translated as CASSSCSSSVNTEAFF.

The chain employs TRBV15 and TRBJ1-2, with TRBD1 matching 11 bases. V trimming: 9 bases; J trimming: 6 bases; junction bases outside the gene matches: 12. The CDR3 is 15 amino acids. Germline assignment: CDR1 LNHNV and CDR2 YYDKDF (reference sequence). The CDR3 here is CATKPGQGVSDGYTF. The CDR3, as DNA: TGTGCCACTAAACCGGGACAGGGGGTTTCAGATGGCTACACCTTC.

V and J are TRBV6-5 and TRBJ1-5; a weak D match, TRBD1 (6 bases). The V and J ends lost 7 bases and 6 bases respectively, with 13 bases between them. Germline V gene sequence: CDR1 MNHEY, CDR2 SVGAGI. This CDR3 is built from 13 residues. This CDR3 is CASTPEGVQPQHF. DNA for the CDR3: TGTGCCAGCACCCCTGAGGGGGTTCAGCCCCAGCATTTT.

J is TRBJ1-5 and V is TRBV4-1; D remains ambiguous. The CDR3 runs 16 residues. From germline, CDR1 is MGHRA and CDR2 YSYEKL. Deletions cut 0 bases from V and 3 bases from J, with 12 bases between. The CDR3 is CASSQEPYVLNQPQHF. The CDR3 DNA is TGCGCCAGCAGCCAAGAGCCGTACGTACTCAATCAGCCCCAGCATTTT.

The CDR3 is CASSASGSIYEQYF. The DNA for the CDR3 is TGTGCCAGCTCAGCTAGCGGGAGCATCTACGAGCAGTACTTC. This chain links TRBV18 with TRBJ2-7; 10 nucleotides line up with TRBD2. Germline loops: CDR1 KGHSH, CDR2 LQKENI. J lost 3 bases, V lost 5 bases, and 4 bases had no gene match. The CDR3 extends over 14 amino acids.

The CDR3 DNA reads TGTGCCAGCAGCCCTTCAGGGGCCTACGAGCAGTACTTC. It specifies CASSPSGAYEQYF. J is TRBJ2-7 and V is TRBV11-2, with D perhaps TRBD1 (6 bases). Germline CDR1 SGHAT, CDR2 FQNNGV. Deletions cut 5 bases from V and 2 bases from J, with 10 bases between. The CDR3 has 13 residues. Full variable domain (outside the CDR3, taken from reference TRBV11-2 and TRBJ2-7): EAGVAQSPRYKIIEKRQSVAFWCNPISGHATLYWYQQILGQGPKLLIQFQNNGVVDDSQLPKDRFSAERLKGVDSTLKIQPAKLEDSAVYLCASSPSGAYEQYFGPGTRLTVT.

The V and J genes are TRBV7-2 and TRBJ2-1; 8 bases are shared with TRBD2. CDR1 SGHTA and CDR2 FQGNSA come from the germline V gene. The CDR3 sequence is 15 residues long. J gave up 5 bases and V 6 bases, and 9 bases lay outside the gene matches. The CDR3 nucleotides are TGTGCCAGCAGACCACACCTAGCGGGCAACAATGAGCAGTTCTTC. Encoded protein: CASRPHLAGNNEQFF.

With regard to this clone: The germline gene is not matched at one end of the junction; a read error may be the cause. The chain uses TRBV6-5 and TRBJ2-2, with D possibly being TRBD2 (5 bases). The CDR3 is made up of 15 amino acids. The V gene's germline CDR1 is MNHEY and CDR2 SVGAGI. This CDR3 reads CASRYSGTNTGELFF. CDR3 coding DNA: TGTGCCAGCAGATACTCCGGGACGAACACCGGGGAGCTGTTTTTT.

This clone was seen a single time. The chain is built from TRBV10-3 and TRBJ1-2, with D uncertain. The germline gives CDR1 ENHRY, CDR2 SYGVKD. The CDR3 is made up of 13 amino acids. Trimming left V 9 bases short and J 3 bases short, with 14 bases between. For the CDR3, the DNA is TGTGCCATAAGAGGGCAGGATTACTATGGCTACACCTTC. This gives the protein CAIRGQDYYGYTF.

CDR3 in DNA: TGTGCCAGCAGCTGGGGGCGTCAGGGTCTTGAAAAACTGTTTTTT. Translation gives CASSWGRQGLEKLFF. This chain connects TRBV7-2 to TRBJ1-4; a weak D match, TRBD1 (6 bases). Trimming took 4 bases from V and 7 from J, leaving 16 bases between them. The CDR3 has 15 amino acids. Germline V gene lookup returns CDR1 SGHTA and CDR2 FQGNSA.

The CDR3: CASRSGGYLTYNEQFF. CDR3 sequence (DNA): TGTGCCAGCAGGAGCGGGGGCTACCTCACCTACAATGAGCAGTTCTTC. This chain links TRBV27 with TRBJ2-1, with 8 bases matching TRBD2. CDR1 is MNHEY and CDR2 is SMNVEV in the germline V gene (reference sequence). This CDR3 has 16 amino acids. The junction had 9 bases not matched to a gene; V was cut back by 6 bases and J by 2 bases.